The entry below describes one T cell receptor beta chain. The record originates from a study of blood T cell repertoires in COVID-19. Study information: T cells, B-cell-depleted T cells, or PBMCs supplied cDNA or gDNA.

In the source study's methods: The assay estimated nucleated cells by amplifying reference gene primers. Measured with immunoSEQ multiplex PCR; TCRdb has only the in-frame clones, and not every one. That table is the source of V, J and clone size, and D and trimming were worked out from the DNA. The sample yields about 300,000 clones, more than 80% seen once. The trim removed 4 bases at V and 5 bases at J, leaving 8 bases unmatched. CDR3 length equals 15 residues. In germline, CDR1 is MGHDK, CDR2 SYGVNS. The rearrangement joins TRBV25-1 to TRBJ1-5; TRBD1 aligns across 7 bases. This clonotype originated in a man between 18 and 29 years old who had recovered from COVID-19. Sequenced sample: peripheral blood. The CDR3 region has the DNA TGTGCCAGCAGTGGAAAGGGGACAGTGGATCAGCCCCAGCATTTT. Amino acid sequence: CASSGKGTVDQPQHF.